Shown below are 27 T cell receptor beta chains from a single sample sequenced in a study of a mutant IDH1 vaccine in newly diagnosed glioma. Antigens for these TCRs are unknown. Generated by immunoSEQ multiplex PCR, the TCRdb table keeps only in-frame clones and is missing some. The table lists 30,000 to 35,000 clones, about three fifths of them singletons. Time point reported: week 5, during vaccination. Each dose of the vaccine consisted of 300 ug of mutant IDH1 20-mer peptide, with topical imiquimod. The source was PBMCs, collected from a glioma patient whose treatment included an IDH1 peptide vaccine. All receptors derive from a woman aged 18-35 years with glioma.

The CDR3 sequence is CASSRILGQPQHF. CDR3 DNA sequence: TGTGCCAGCAGCCGGATACTAGGTCAGCCCCAGCATTTT. The chain uses TRBV28 and TRBJ1-5; D uncertain. V was trimmed by 6 bases and J by 6 bases, leaving 12 bases between them. This CDR3 has 13 residues. CDR1 is MDHEN and CDR2 is SYDVKM in the germline V gene.

The chain is built from TRBV19 and TRBJ2-7; D ambiguous. The CDR3 length is 13 residues. The germline CDR1 and CDR2 sequences are LNHDA and SQIVND (reference sequence). With 3 bases removed from V and 6 bases from J, the gap between germline ends came to 12 bases. CDR3 in DNA: TGTGCCAGTAGTATCGGTTTGGGAAGCGAGCAGTACTTC. Translation gives CASSIGLGSEQYF.

The V call is TRBV29-1, the J call TRBJ2-7; TRBD1 is a possible D gene (6 bases). Germline CDR1 SQVTM, CDR2 ANQGSEA. Trimming cost V 7 bases and J 2 bases, with 12 bases left between them. The CDR3 extends over 12 amino acids. CDR3: CSGGQSTYEQYF. CDR3 in DNA: TGCAGCGGCGGACAGAGCACCTACGAGCAGTACTTC.

V is TRBV5-1 and J is TRBJ2-7; possible D gene TRBD2, 6 bases. This CDR3 is built from 14 residues. CDR1 and CDR2 from the germline V gene are SGHRS and YFSETQ. Trimming removed 0 bases at V and 6 bases at J, with 13 bases between. The CDR3 sequence: CASSLGGAQGEQYF. CDR3 sequence (DNA): TGCGCCAGCAGCTTGGGCGGGGCTCAGGGCGAGCAGTACTTC.

The chain carries TRBV7-8 and TRBJ1-4; 8 positions match TRBD1. Germline V gene data show CDR1 as SGHVS and CDR2 as FQNEAQ. The length of the CDR3 is 14 residues. The V segment lost 5 bases and the J segment 3 bases; nucleotides outside the gene matches: 2. Here the CDR3 reads CASSTQGANEKLFF. The CDR3 coding sequence is TGTGCCAGCAGCACACAGGGGGCTAATGAAAAACTGTTTTTT.

The rearrangement uses TRBV9 and TRBJ1-3, with D perhaps TRBD1 (6 bases). The germline V gene encodes CDR1 SGDLS and CDR2 YYNGEE. This CDR3 is built from 13 residues. V lost 4 bases to trimming and J lost 1 base, with 6 bases between them. CDR3 DNA sequence: TGTGCCAGCAGCAGGGGGTCTGGAAACACCATATATTTT. Translation gives CASSRGSGNTIYF.

This clone is a singleton in its sample. The CDR3 sequence is CSVTQGSGQPQHF. The CDR3 coding sequence is TGCAGCGTCACACAGGGCTCGGGTCAGCCCCAGCATTTT. V gene TRBV29-1 combines with J gene TRBJ1-5, with D tentatively TRBD1 (6 bases). V lost 6 bases to trimming and J lost 6 bases, with 15 bases between them. Germline-derived CDR1 and CDR2 are SQVTM and ANQGSEA. The CDR3 loop spans 13 amino acids.

This chain links TRBV11-2 with TRBJ1-1, with 12 bases matching TRBD1. Germline trimming cut 5 bases from V and 5 bases from J; bases unmatched to any gene: 12. This CDR3 region has 17 residues. Germline CDR1 SGHAT, CDR2 FQNNGV. CDR3 sequence (DNA): TGTGCCAGCAGCCGAGGGGACAGGGGGCGGGTAATAACTGAAGCTTTCTTT. It translates to CASSRGDRGRVITEAFF.

This clone was seen more than once but under ten times. The chain is built from TRBV6-5 and TRBJ2-1; D unclear. This CDR3 has 14 residues. V was cut by 5 bases and J by 0 bases, with 8 bases left in between. Germline assignment: CDR1 MNHEY and CDR2 SVGAGI. The CDR3 reads CASSRLSSYNEQFF. The CDR3 DNA reads as TGTGCCAGCAGTAGACTTAGCTCCTACAATGAGCAGTTCTTC.

The chain carries TRBV6-6 and TRBJ1-5; D not certain. The CDR3 has 13 amino acids. V was pared by 6 bases and J by 7 bases, with 13 bases between. Germline values: CDR1 MNHNY, CDR2 SVGAGI (reference sequence). The CDR3 sequence: CASRQLIGQPQHF. Here the CDR3 DNA reads TGTGCCAGCAGGCAATTGATAGGGCAGCCCCAGCATTTT.

This clone came up a few times. The genes are TRBV13 and TRBJ2-1; 7 positions agree with TRBD2. V lost 2 bases, J lost 0 bases, and 10 bases stayed unmatched. This CDR3 is built from 18 residues. Germline-derived CDR1 and CDR2 are PRHDT and FYEKMQ (reference sequence). For the CDR3, the DNA is TGTGCCAGCAGCTTACGGACTTGGGGCGGGAGCTCCTACAATGAGCAGTTCTTC. It encodes CASSLRTWGGSSYNEQFF. The variable domain in full, completed from reference TRBV13 and TRBJ2-1, reads AAGVIQSPRHLIKEKRETATLKCYPIPRHDTVYWYQQGPGQDPQFLISFYEKMQSDKGSIPDRFSAQQFSDYHSELNMSSLELGDSALYFCASSLRTWGGSSYNEQFFGPGTRLTVL.

CDR3 coding DNA: TGTGCCAGCAGCCCTTTGGGTATTGTGAACACTGAAGCTTTCTTT. Amino acid sequence: CASSPLGIVNTEAFF. The chain joins TRBV9 to TRBJ1-1; D unclear. V lost 4 bases and J lost 0, with 13 bases in between. Germline V gives CDR1 SGDLS, CDR2 YYNGEE. The CDR3 is 15 residues long.

The chain uses TRBV12-5 and TRBJ2-7; D gene unclear. This CDR3 spans 13 amino acids. Germline V gene sequence: CDR1 LGHNT, CDR2 FRNRAP. Trimming shortened V by 1 base and J by 5 bases, and 9 bases separated the two germline ends. CDR3 sequence reads: CASGLGPGNEQYF. CDR3 sequence (DNA): TGTGCTAGTGGTTTGGGCCCTGGGAACGAGCAGTACTTC.

This clone was detected a few times. The V gene is TRBV2, the J gene TRBJ2-1, with D perhaps TRBD2 (6 bases). V dropped 4 bases and J dropped 9 bases, with 16 bases sitting between them. Germline assignment: CDR1 SNHLY and CDR2 FYNNEI. The CDR3 has 14 amino acids. Written as DNA, the CDR3 is TGTGCCAGCAGTGCTATTTTGGAGGGCGGTGAGCAGTTCTTC. This sequence encodes CASSAILEGGEQFF.

V usage is TRBV5-1 and J usage is TRBJ2-5, with 7 bases matching TRBD1. The better agreement between TRBJ2-7 and the DNA end casts doubt on the J call. The CDR3 extends over 14 amino acids. Germline V CDR1 and CDR2: SGHRS, YFSETQ. In DNA, the CDR3 is TGCGCCAGCAGCCCGAGGGACAGCCCCTACGAGCAGTACTTC. This sequence encodes CASSPRDSPYEQYF.

The chain carries TRBV14 and TRBJ2-2, with unresolved D. V dropped 4 bases and J dropped 6 bases, with 6 bases sitting between them. Germline V gene sequence: CDR1 SGHDN, CDR2 FVKESK. This CDR3 region has 12 residues. The CDR3 bases are TGTGCCAGCAGCCCAGGCCCCGGGGAGCTGTTTTTT. This codes for CASSPGPGELFF.

CDR3 sequence: CASSQVEAYPDTQYF. The CDR3 DNA reads TGCGCCAGCAGCCAAGTAGAGGCATATCCAGATACGCAGTATTTT. This chain links TRBV4-1 with TRBJ2-3; D unclear. Germline values: CDR1 MGHRA, CDR2 YSYEKL. This CDR3 region has 15 residues. Deletions cut 1 base from V and 4 bases from J, with 12 bases between.

The chain uses TRBV19 and TRBJ1-5; a weak D match, TRBD1 (5 bases). Germline V gene sequence: CDR1 LNHDA, CDR2 SQIVND (reference sequence). The CDR3 consists of 17 residues. V shed 3 bases and J shed 7 bases, with 22 bases lying between them. CDR3 loop: CASSMADKIQGSQPQHF. The DNA of the CDR3 is TGTGCCAGTAGTATGGCTGATAAGATTCAGGGTAGCCAGCCCCAGCATTTT.

The chain is built from TRBV10-3 and TRBJ2-7, with 8 bases lining up with TRBD2. Germline values: CDR1 ENHRY, CDR2 SYGVKD. The CDR3 length is 14 residues. Losses at the gene ends were 6 bases for V and 0 bases for J; bases not matched to a gene: 4. CDR3 residues: CAIRGSGSSYEQYF. The CDR3 nucleotides are TGTGCCATCAGAGGCAGCGGGAGCTCCTACGAGCAGTACTTC.

This rearrangement joins TRBV10-3 to TRBJ2-7; D might be TRBD1 (6 bases). The CDR3 sequence is 17 residues long. The germline V gene has CDR1 ENHRY and CDR2 SYGVKD. The germline V and J ends were trimmed by 5 bases and 5 bases, with 25 bases remaining between them. The CDR3 is CAISSSVLTGSTHEQYF. Written as DNA, the CDR3 is TGTGCCATCAGTTCTTCCGTACTAACAGGGTCCACCCACGAGCAGTACTTC.

In this sample, this clone turned up a few times. The chain carries TRBV6-5 and TRBJ1-6, with D unclear. The germline V and J ends were trimmed by 6 bases and 3 bases, with 12 bases remaining between them. The germline gives CDR1 MNHEY, CDR2 SVGAGI. The CDR3 has 15 amino acids. CDR3 residues: CASRERQFYNSPLHF. The CDR3 DNA reads as TGTGCCAGCAGAGAAAGGCAGTTCTATAATTCACCCCTCCACTTT.

The V call is TRBV7-6, the J call TRBJ1-3; D remains unclear. The CDR3 is made up of 13 amino acids. CDR1 SGHVS and CDR2 FNYEAQ come from the germline V gene. With 5 bases removed from V and 14 bases from J, the gap between germline ends came to 19 bases. The CDR3 nucleotides read TGTGCCAGCAGCGAACCGGGAGCACAAAAATTATATTTT. As protein: CASSEPGAQKLYF. Complete variable domain (other parts from reference TRBV7-6 and TRBJ1-3): GAGVSQSPRYKVTKRGQDVALRCDPISGHVSLYWYRQALGQGPEFLTYFNYEAQQDKSGLPNDRFSAERPEGSISTLTIQRTEQRDSAMYRCASSEPGAQKLYFGEGSWLTVV.

This clone showed up just a few times. The V gene is TRBV10-2, the J gene TRBJ1-5; a possible D gene is TRBD1 (6 bases). This CDR3 has 13 residues. Between the trimmed V and J ends, which lost 8 bases and 7 bases, there was a span of 15 bases. Germline lookup yields CDR1 WSHSY and CDR2 SAAADI. The CDR3 loop reads CASGGGLGQPQHF. DNA of the CDR3: TGCGCCAGCGGTGGGGGGCTAGGCCAGCCCCAGCATTTT.

This chain joins TRBV18 and TRBJ1-1, with D hard to call. This CDR3 is 12 amino acids long. The germline V gene encodes CDR1 KGHSH and CDR2 LQKENI. V lost 3 bases, J lost 7 bases, and 9 bases lay in between. This CDR3 reads CASSPSGYEAFF. In DNA, the CDR3 is TGTGCCAGCTCACCCTCGGGATATGAAGCTTTCTTT.

The chain has TRBV9 and TRBJ2-2; D is ambiguous. The CDR3 has 13 amino acids. V shed 7 bases and J shed 0 bases, with 7 bases lying between them. Germline V CDR1 and CDR2: SGDLS, YYNGEE. The CDR3 region is CASRYSNTGELFF. In DNA, the CDR3 is TGTGCCAGCCGGTATTCGAACACCGGGGAGCTGTTTTTT.

V usage is TRBV28 and J usage is TRBJ2-5, with D unresolved. V gave up 2 bases and J gave up 4 bases, with 17 bases separating them. The germline V gene has CDR1 MDHEN and CDR2 SYDVKM. The CDR3 runs to 16 residues. Written as DNA, the CDR3 is TGTGCCAGCAGTTTAACCCGGACCTGGGCAGGAGAGACCCAGTACTTC. Translating gives CASSLTRTWAGETQYF.

This chain links TRBV7-2 with TRBJ1-2; the match to TRBD1 covers 7 bases. V shed 5 bases and J 5 bases; nucleotides not matched to a gene: 8. The CDR3 has 14 amino acids. Per germline, CDR1 SGHTA and CDR2 FQGNSA. The CDR3 DNA sequence: TGTGCCAGCAGCCCCGGGACAGCAGCTTATGGCTACACCTTC. Translating it yields CASSPGTAAYGYTF. Full variable domain (missing parts from reference TRBV7-2 and TRBJ1-2): GAGVSQSPSNKVTEKGKDVELRCDPISGHTALYWYRQSLGQGLEFLIYFQGNSAPDKSGLPSDRFSAERTGGSVSTLTIQRTQQEDSAVYLCASSPGTAAYGYTFGSGTRLTVV.